This T cell receptor beta chain was recovered during a study of early T cells in non-severe SARS-CoV-2 infection. On the study more broadly: Unsorted whole-blood RNA was sequenced in bulk, leaving chains unpaired. Study-wide findings and caveats: VDJdb matching favored anti-spike CD8 responses, missing private and CD4 specificities.

Germline CDR1 reads SGHRS; CDR2 reads YFSETQ. The CDR3 has 15 residues. Unmatched junction bases numbered 3, after V lost 3 bases and J lost 0 bases. Unique molecular identifiers were attached to individual cDNA molecules. One entry per CDR3 protein results from TCRdb running MiXCR on the 5' RACE reads. The sample lists around 76,000 distinct CDR3 sequences; about 15% were seen once. This clonotype was seen ten or more times. Its antigen is as yet unknown. This TCR came from an adult who was a healthcare worker with PCR-confirmed SARS-CoV-2 infection or an uninfected control (not recorded which). This chain joins TRBV5-1 and TRBJ2-3; 8 bases map to TRBD2. Sequencing used whole blood, obtained at baseline. The CDR3 nucleotides are TGCGCCAGCAGCTCAACTAGCGGAAGCACAGATACGCAGTATTTT. Its translation: CASSSTSGSTDTQYF. The full variable domain, completed using reference TRBV5-1 and TRBJ2-3, is KAGVTQTPRYLIKTRGQQVTLSCSPISGHRSVSWYQQTPGQGLQFLFEYFSETQRNKGNFPGRFSGRQFSNSRSEMNVSTLELGDSALYLCASSSTSGSTDTQYFGPGTRLTVL.